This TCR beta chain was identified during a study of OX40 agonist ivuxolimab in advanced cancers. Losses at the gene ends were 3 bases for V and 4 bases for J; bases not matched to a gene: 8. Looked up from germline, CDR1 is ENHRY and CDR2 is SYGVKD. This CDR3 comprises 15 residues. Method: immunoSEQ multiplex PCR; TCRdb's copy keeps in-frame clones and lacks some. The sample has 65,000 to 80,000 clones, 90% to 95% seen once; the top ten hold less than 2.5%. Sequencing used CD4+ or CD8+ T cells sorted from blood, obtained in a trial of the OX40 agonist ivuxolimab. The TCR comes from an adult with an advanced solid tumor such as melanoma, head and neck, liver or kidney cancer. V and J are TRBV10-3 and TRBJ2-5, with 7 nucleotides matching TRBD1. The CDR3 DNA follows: TGTGCCATCAGTGAAAGACAGGGAAGTCGAGAGACCCAGTACTTC. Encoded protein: CAISERQGSRETQYF.